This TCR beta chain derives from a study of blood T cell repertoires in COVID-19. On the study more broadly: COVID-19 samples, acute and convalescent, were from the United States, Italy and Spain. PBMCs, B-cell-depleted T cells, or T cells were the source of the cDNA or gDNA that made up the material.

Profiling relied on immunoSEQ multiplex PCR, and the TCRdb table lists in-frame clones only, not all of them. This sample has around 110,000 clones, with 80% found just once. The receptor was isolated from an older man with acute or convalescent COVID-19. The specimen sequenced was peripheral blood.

The CDR3 is CASSGGVGSPLHF. CDR3 sequence (DNA): TGTGCCAGCTCAGGCGGGGTTGGGTCACCCCTCCACTTT. The chain recombines TRBV18 with TRBJ1-6; no definite D call. Germline CDR1 KGHSH, CDR2 LQKENI. The CDR3 extends over 13 amino acids. V dropped 5 bases and J dropped 10 bases, with 12 bases sitting between them.